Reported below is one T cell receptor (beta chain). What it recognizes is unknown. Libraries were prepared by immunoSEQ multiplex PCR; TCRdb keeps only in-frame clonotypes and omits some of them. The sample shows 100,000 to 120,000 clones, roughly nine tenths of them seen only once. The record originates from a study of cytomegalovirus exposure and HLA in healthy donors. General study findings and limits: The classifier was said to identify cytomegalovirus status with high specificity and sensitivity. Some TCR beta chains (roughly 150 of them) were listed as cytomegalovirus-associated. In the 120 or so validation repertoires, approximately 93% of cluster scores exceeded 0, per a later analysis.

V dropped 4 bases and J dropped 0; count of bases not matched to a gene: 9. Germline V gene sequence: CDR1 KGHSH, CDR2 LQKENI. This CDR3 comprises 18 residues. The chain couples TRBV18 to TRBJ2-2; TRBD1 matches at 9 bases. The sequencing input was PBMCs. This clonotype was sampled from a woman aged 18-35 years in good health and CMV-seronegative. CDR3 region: CASSRFPGQGPNTGELFF. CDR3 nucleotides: TGTGCCAGCTCACGATTCCCGGGACAGGGCCCGAACACCGGGGAGCTGTTTTTT.